This TCR beta chain came from a study of T cell responses to AZD1222 COVID-19 vaccine. Remarks on this clone: As yet, its antigen is unknown.

Using immunoSEQ multiplex PCR, the repertoire was profiled, and TCRdb retains in-frame clones only, with some absent. Of about 130,000 clones listed, about 93% are singletons. Whole-study results and caveats: Among vaccine-associated CD4 TCRs, coverage spanned spike, with dominance at 160-218 and 743-854. Females made up more of the donors, who were largely white British, and clonal diversity may have come out too low. Spike-specific TCR breadth and depth grew following two AZD1222 doses.

Germline CDR1 is SGHVS and CDR2 is FQNEAQ. Trimming left V 5 bases short and J 0 bases short, with 11 bases between. The CDR3 totals 16 residues. The source was peripheral blood, collected on day 0 of AZD1222 vaccination. The TCR sequence derives from an adult in good health. The chain uses TRBV7-8 and TRBJ1-6; D is unresolved. The CDR3 sequence is CASSLTRSSYNSPLHF. As DNA, the CDR3 is TGTGCCAGCAGCCTCACAAGAAGCTCCTATAATTCACCCCTCCACTTT. The variable domain in full, with the rest retrieved from reference TRBV7-8 and TRBJ1-6, is GAGVSQSPRYKVAKRGQDVALRCDPISGHVSLFWYQQALGQGPEFLTYFQNEAQLDKSGLPSDRFFAERPEGSVSTLKIQRTQQEDSAVYLCASSLTRSSYNSPLHFGNGTRLTVT.